The next 4 T cell receptor beta chains were all read from a single sample in a study of breast tumors, draining lymph nodes, adjacent tissues. Using its own MiXCR run on the multiplex PCR reads, TCRdb lists one record per CDR3 protein. Seen here are roughly 220,000 distinct CDR3 sequences, less than 40% observed once, and the top ten hold about 3.3%. Samples came from axillary lymph nodes draining the breast cancer. The sequenced sample consisted of axillary lymph node tissue. These receptor sequences come from a female donor with breast cancer. Some clones in this sample may be carry-over from other donors' samples.

This clonotype was detected ten times or more. The rearrangement joins TRBV11-3 to TRBJ2-3; D possibly corresponds to TRBD2 (6 bases). CDR1 and CDR2 (germline): SGHNT, YENEEA. Trimming removed 4 bases at V and 4 bases at J, with 18 bases between. The CDR3 is 16 amino acids. As DNA, the CDR3 is TGTGCCAGCAGCTCCCCTAAGGTTCCGGGAGCAGATACGCAGTATTTT. This sequence encodes CASSSPKVPGADTQYF.

J is TRBJ1-4 and V is TRBV11-2; a possible D gene is TRBD1 (6 bases). The CDR3 spans 12 residues. V gave up 5 bases and J gave up 9 bases, with 10 bases separating them. Per the germline V gene, CDR1 is SGHAT and CDR2 is FQNNGV. The CDR3 spells CASSRGSKKLFF. The DNA of the CDR3 is TGTGCCAGCAGCAGGGGGAGTAAAAAACTGTTTTTT.

About this clonotype itself: The junction departs from the called germline gene at one end, perhaps through a read error. The rearrangement links TRBV7-7 to TRBJ2-1; weak D call: TRBD2 (5 bases). The length of the CDR3 is 16 residues. CDR1 and CDR2 (germline): SSHAT, FNYEAQ (reference sequence). CDR3 sequence: CASSFPSGRTYNEQFF. Here the CDR3 DNA reads TGTGCTAGCAGCTTTCCCAGCGGAAGGACCTACAATGAGCAGTTCTTC.

This clonotype was picked up many times. The rearrangement links TRBV2 to TRBJ1-2, with a tentative D call TRBD1 (5 bases). The germline CDR1 and CDR2 sequences are SNHLY and FYNNEI. CDR3 length: 12 residues. The V and J ends lost 7 bases and 4 bases respectively, with 10 bases between them. The CDR3 DNA reads as TGTGCCAGCACTTCAGGGCTCTATGGCTACACCTTC. This encodes CASTSGLYGYTF.